These T cell receptor beta chains were read from a single sample in a study of blood T cells in healthy people across ages. TCRdb fed the 5' RACE reads into MiXCR, producing one record per CDR3 protein. Among approximately 690,000 distinct CDR3 sequences listed, around 38% were seen once. The material sequenced was blood. The receptors derive from a man older than 75 in good health. Both conserved end residues are part of each CDR3. The D gene is left open where the match is weak. Expanded clones get a size class; other rows say once, few or many, or leave the size out.

J | D | size | V | DNA | CDR3
TRBJ2-3 | - | - | TRBV27 | TGTGCCACCCAAGATTATTCGACAGATACGCAGTATTTT | CATQDYSTDTQYF
TRBJ2-7 | TRBD2 | few | TRBV7-8 | TGTGCCAGCAGCTTAGGCCCTAGCGGGGTAGCCTACGAGCAGTACTTC | CASSLGPSGVAYEQYF
TRBJ2-7 | TRBD2 | many | TRBV10-2 | TGCGCCAGCAGTGAGCCGGGACTAGCGGGCTACGAGCAGTACTTC | CASSEPGLAGYEQYF
TRBJ1-1 | - | - | TRBV19 | TGTGCCAGTAGTATGAGGGGGGCAATGAACACTGAAGCTTTCTTT | CASSMRGAMNTEAFF
TRBJ1-5 | TRBD1 | - | TRBV6-6 | TGTGCCAGCAGTTACGGGACAGAGCAGCCCCAGCATTTT | CASSYGTEQPQHF
TRBJ1-1 | - | - | TRBV6-1 | TGTGCCAGCAGTGAACGGGCGGACACTGAAGCTTTCTTT | CASSERADTEAFF
TRBJ1-2 | TRBD1 | - | TRBV6-5 | TGTGCCAGCAGTTTTACAGGGGGCACTAACTATGGCTACACCTTC | CASSFTGGTNYGYTF
TRBJ2-5 | TRBD2 | - | TRBV10-1 | TGCGCCAGCAGTCGCGGGACTAGCGATCAAGAGACCCAGTACTTC | CASSRGTSDQETQYF
TRBJ2-5 | - | - | TRBV4-2 | TGTGCCAGCAGCCAAGATTTGGGGCAGGATGGGGTGGCCCAGTACTTC | CASSQDLGQDGVAQYF
TRBJ2-3 | - | few | TRBV11-2 | TGTGCCAGCAGACCAGGGGGGCGCACAGATACGCAGTATTTT | CASRPGGRTDTQYF
TRBJ2-3 | - | few | TRBV5-5 | TGTGCCAGCAGCTTGGGGATGGTATATGCAGATACGCAGTATTTT | CASSLGMVYADTQYF
TRBJ2-1 | TRBD2 | - | TRBV20-1 | TGCAGTGCTAGAGACGGGGGGAGGCGGAACAATGAGCAGTTCTTC | CSARDGGRRNNEQFF
TRBJ2-1 | TRBD2 | - | TRBV5-8 | TGTGCCAGCAGCTTAGCGGGACTACCTTCCAATGAGCAGTTCTTC | CASSLAGLPSNEQFF
TRBJ1-1 | TRBD1 | many | TRBV7-2 | TGTGCCAGCAGCCCAAATCGACAGGGCGGCACTGAAGCTTTCTTT | CASSPNRQGGTEAFF
TRBJ2-5 | - | - | TRBV5-1 | TGCGCCAGCAGCTTGGGGCGGGCCACAGAGACCCAGTACTTC | CASSLGRATETQYF
TRBJ2-3 | - | few | TRBV24-1 | TGTGCCACCAGTGCCATGACGGGGGGCACAGATACGCAGTATTTT | CATSAMTGGTDTQYF
TRBJ2-1 | - | many | TRBV11-2 | TGTGCCAGCGGCCTCAGGACTACTGAGCAGTTCTTC | CASGLRTTEQFF
TRBJ2-7 | - | few | TRBV27 | TGTGCCAGCAGATTACAGGGAAGCGGGATTGAGCAGTACTTC | CASRLQGSGIEQYF
TRBJ2-5 | - | - | TRBV11-2 | TGTGCCAGCAACCGTGGGCGGGAAGAGACCCAGTACTTC | CASNRGREETQYF
TRBJ2-7 | TRBD2 | - | TRBV20-1 | TGCAGTGCTGAGCGAACCCTAGCGGGATTCTACGAGCAGTACTTC | CSAERTLAGFYEQYF
TRBJ2-5 | - | few | TRBV7-2 | TGTGCCAGCAACCCGACAGGCCTCCAAGAGACCCAGTACTTC | CASNPTGLQETQYF
TRBJ1-2 | - | few | TRBV20-1 | TGCAGTGCTAGGGAATGGCTTAGTGGCTACACCTTC | CSAREWLSGYTF
TRBJ2-3 | TRBD2 | few | TRBV12-3/TRBV12-4 | TGTGCCAGCAGTTTTCTCCTAGCGGGAGTTGGTGATACGCAGTATTTT | CASSFLLAGVGDTQYF
TRBJ2-5 | TRBD1 | - | TRBV7-9 | TGTGCCAGCAGCGAAAGAGACAGGGCGGGCCAAGAGACCCAGTACTTC | CASSERDRAGQETQYF
TRBJ2-7 | - | - | TRBV12-3/TRBV12-4 | TGTGCCAGCAGTTTAGGAGGCTCTCACTCCGACGAGCAGTACTTC | CASSLGGSHSDEQYF
TRBJ1-2 | - | few | TRBV7-8 | TGTGCCAGCAGCTTAGTTGCCCCTACTAACGAGGGCTACACCTTC | CASSLVAPTNEGYTF
TRBJ2-2 | - | - | TRBV7-9 | TGTGCCAGCACCGATCTGGGACACCAATCGGACACCGGGGAGCTGTTTTTT | CASTDLGHQSDTGELFF
TRBJ1-5 | - | few | TRBV4-1 | TGCGCCAGCAGCCAAGGGGAGGCCAATCAGCCCCAGCATTTT | CASSQGEANQPQHF
TRBJ2-5 | TRBD2 | few | TRBV4-1 | TGCGCCAGCAGCCAAGATAGGAGTAGCGGGGGGCAGGGGACCCAGTACTTC | CASSQDRSSGGQGTQYF
TRBJ2-5 | TRBD1 | - | TRBV20-1 | TGCAGTGCAGGGACAGCACCACAAGAGACCCAGTACTTC | CSAGTAPQETQYF
TRBJ2-2 | TRBD2 | few | TRBV20-1 | TGCAGTGCTAGGGCAACTAGCGGGGGGTACACCGGGGAGCTGTTTTTT | CSARATSGGYTGELFF
TRBJ2-1 | - | - | TRBV21-1 | TGTGCCAGCGGGGTATATGTAGGGGTCGCTGCGAATGAGCAGTTCTTC | CASGVYVGVAANEQFF
TRBJ2-3 | TRBD1 | - | TRBV24-1 | TGTGCCACCAGGGGACAGGGGAACACAGATACGCAGTATTTT | CATRGQGNTDTQYF
TRBJ2-5 | TRBD2 | few | TRBV6-1 | TGTGCCAGCAGTGAACACGCTAGCGGGGTAGTCCAAGAGACCCAGTACTTC | CASSEHASGVVQETQYF
TRBJ2-7 | TRBD2 | once | TRBV7-2 | TGTGCCAGCAGCTACGTAGCGGGTACCTCCTACGAGCAGTACTTC | CASSYVAGTSYEQYF
TRBJ2-7 | - | - | TRBV7-8 | TGTGCCAGCAGCTTGAAGGACAGCCTCTACGAGCAGTACTTC | CASSLKDSLYEQYF
TRBJ1-2 | - | - | TRBV5-1 | TGCGCCAGCAGCTTCGGCGACAGCTCTAACTATGGCTACACCTTC | CASSFGDSSNYGYTF
TRBJ2-7 | - | - | TRBV6-1 | TGTGCCAGCAGTGACGGGGCCAGGCTCTCCTACGAGCAGTACTTC | CASSDGARLSYEQYF
TRBJ2-1 | - | - | TRBV24-1 | TGTGCCACCAGTGACTCGGACTTTCCGACCTACAATGAGCAGTTCTTC | CATSDSDFPTYNEQFF
TRBJ2-7 | TRBD1 | - | TRBV18 | TGTGCCAGCTCACCACAAAGGCCCGGGACAGGGCGGTACGAGCAGTACTTC | CASSPQRPGTGRYEQYF
TRBJ2-7 | TRBD1 | many | TRBV7-2 | TGTGCCAGCAGCTCTAGGGGACAGGCCTACGAGCAGTACTTC | CASSSRGQAYEQYF
TRBJ2-5 | - | - | TRBV7-2 | TGTGCCAGCAGCTTAGCGTTGGGCATAAATGAGCGGTACTTC | CASSLALGINERYF
TRBJ1-6 | - | - | TRBV5-1 | TGCGCCAGCAGCCCCGCCGGGGGGCTAGGTTCACCCCTCCACTTT | CASSPAGGLGSPLHF